This T cell receptor (beta chain) appears in the sequencing data of a study of CXCR3-negative and CXCR3-positive naive CD8 T cells. Study-wide findings and caveats: Naive cells, whether CXCR3-negative or CXCR3-positive, had similar TRBV-TRBJ usage, while memory cells differed. A higher hydrophobicity marked the TRB CDR3s of CXCR3-positive naive cells versus CXCR3-negative naive cells.

The authors made the TRB cDNA libraries by 5' RACE using UMI labels. With the 5' RACE reads reprocessed, TCRdb shows one record per CDR3 protein and no DNA. Its table records nearly 90,000 distinct CDR3 sequences. Points on this clonotype: What it binds is not known.

The receptor's source is a human donor in good health. Some clones in this sample may be carry-over from other donors' samples. The specimen sequenced was naive CXCR3+ CD8+ T cells from blood. Subset denoted: CD45RO-CCR7+CD27+CD95- naive CD8+ T cells expressing CXCR3 (TNR3+).

The CDR3 here is CASSQDARGASYEQYF. The rearrangement links TRBV4-1 to TRBJ2-7; the D call from TCRdb, TRBD1, cannot be confirmed without DNA. The CDR3 is 16 residues long. Germline assignment: CDR1 MGHRA and CDR2 YSYEKL.